A selection of T cell receptor beta chains follows, all from one sample in a study of T cell responses to AZD1222 COVID-19 vaccine. Some clones are missing from TCRdb's copy, which holds only in-frame ones; the method was immunoSEQ multiplex PCR. The sample yields around 150,000 clones, approximately 90% seen once. The sample in question was peripheral blood, obtained on day 0 of AZD1222 vaccination. The origin of the receptors is an adult in good health. The CDR3 runs from the conserved cysteine through the conserved F or W. The D gene is left open where the match is weak. The size field is filled for only some rows; it gives once, few, many or a size class.

v_gene	len	d_gene	abundance	j_gene	CDR3aa	CDR3nt
TRBV19	18	TRBD2	-	TRBJ2-3	CASTPWSAGVRSGDTQYF	TGTGCCAGTACCCCCTGGTCGGCGGGAGTTCGGTCAGGAGATACGCAGTATTTT
TRBV6-5	14	-	-	TRBJ2-5	CASSYYSGGETQYF	TGTGCCAGCAGTTACTACTCAGGGGGGGAGACCCAGTACTTC
TRBV7-2	13	-	-	TRBJ1-2	CASSRRRVRGYTF	TGTGCCAGCAGCCGTCGGCGGGTGAGGGGCTACACCTTC
TRBV5-4	15	TRBD2	-	TRBJ2-7	CASSFSAGGDYEQYF	TGTGCCAGCAGCTTTTCGGCGGGAGGGGACTACGAGCAGTACTTC
TRBV30	14	TRBD1	-	TRBJ1-5	CAWRGDSLNQPQHF	TGTGCCTGGAGAGGGGACAGCCTAAATCAGCCCCAGCATTTT
TRBV27	14	-	-	TRBJ1-5	CASSPNTGGQPQHF	TGTGCCAGCAGTCCAAACACAGGCGGACAGCCCCAGCATTTT
TRBV21-1	19	-	once	TRBJ2-1	CASSSVGVAGATPYNEQFF	TGTGCCAGCAGCTCCGTGGGAGTAGCGGGAGCTACCCCCTACAATGAGCAGTTCTTC
TRBV6-2/TRBV6-3	12	-	-	TRBJ2-5	CASSYPQETQYF	TGTGCCAGCAGTTACCCTCAAGAGACCCAGTACTTC
TRBV29-1	14	-	-	TRBJ2-1	CSVDRGSTYNEQFF	TGCAGCGTTGATCGGGGCTCGACCTACAATGAGCAGTTCTTC
TRBV29-1	10	-	-	TRBJ1-1	CSVGNTEAFF	TGCAGCGTTGGTAACACTGAAGCTTTCTTT
TRBV7-2	13	-	-	TRBJ2-7	CASSLRDRGEQYF	TGTGCCAGCAGCTTGCGGGACCGGGGGGAGCAGTACTTC
TRBV7-2	17	TRBD2	-	TRBJ2-7	CASSLRTSGSSSYEQYF	TGTGCCAGCAGCTTAAGGACTAGCGGGTCCTCCTCCTACGAGCAGTACTTC
TRBV30	14	TRBD1	-	TRBJ1-2	CAWSGSGQGLPYTF	TGTGCCTGGAGCGGTTCGGGACAGGGTCTCCCTTACACCTTC
TRBV11-3	16	-	-	TRBJ1-3	CASSLMTGASGNTIYF	TGTGCCAGCAGCCTTATGACAGGCGCCTCTGGAAACACCATATATTTT
TRBV4-2	16	-	-	TRBJ1-1	CASSHDFEAAGAEAFF	TGTGCCAGCAGCCATGACTTCGAAGCGGCCGGAGCTGAAGCTTTCTTT
TRBV7-9	14	TRBD1	-	TRBJ2-7	CASSPRQGSYEQYF	TGTGCCAGCAGCCCCAGACAGGGCTCCTACGAGCAGTACTTC
TRBV18	11	-	-	TRBJ2-7	CASSTGGEQYF	TGTGCCAGCTCAACGGGCGGCGAGCAGTACTTC
TRBV20-1	11	-	few	TRBJ2-5	CSSRSGETQYF	TGCAGTTCCCGAAGCGGAGAGACCCAGTACTTC
TRBV7-2	14	-	-	TRBJ2-7	CASSLVVGTYEQYF	TGTGCCAGCAGCTTAGTGGTGGGTACCTACGAGCAGTACTTC
TRBV14	17	-	-	TRBJ1-1	CASSQERSGRLNTEAFF	TGTGCCAGCAGCCAAGAAAGGTCCGGACGTCTGAACACTGAAGCTTTCTTT
TRBV6-5	15	TRBD2	-	TRBJ2-7	CANGLARGTSYEQYF	TGTGCCAACGGACTAGCGAGGGGTACTAGCTACGAGCAGTACTTC
TRBV27	13	-	-	TRBJ2-7	CASSLSYSYEQYF	TGTGCCAGCAGTTTATCTTACTCCTACGAGCAGTACTTC
TRBV9	16	-	-	TRBJ2-1	CASSVDPRGPNNEQFF	TGTGCCAGCAGCGTAGACCCTCGCGGACCTAACAATGAGCAGTTCTTC
TRBV4-3	15	TRBD1	once	TRBJ2-7	CASSQGIQGAAEQYF	TGCGCCAGCAGCCAAGGCATACAGGGGGCGGCCGAGCAGTACTTC
TRBV11-3	15	TRBD2	-	TRBJ2-3	CASSLRLAGADTQYF	TGTGCCAGCAGCCTCAGACTAGCGGGAGCAGATACGCAGTATTTT
TRBV28	14	-	-	TRBJ1-1	CASSFQGPNTEAFF	TGTGCCAGCAGTTTTCAGGGTCCGAACACTGAAGCTTTCTTT
TRBV5-6	14	TRBD1	-	TRBJ1-1	CASSSPGGGTEAFF	TGTGCCAGCAGCTCCCCAGGGGGGGGGACTGAAGCTTTCTTT
TRBV7-6	15	-	-	TRBJ1-5	CASSEQGGLGQPQHF	TGTGCCAGCAGCGAACAGGGTGGGCTGGGGCAGCCCCAGCATTTT
TRBV7-9	17	-	-	TRBJ2-1	CASSPWGGDVTYNEQFF	TGTGCCAGCAGCCCCTGGGGCGGGGACGTAACCTACAATGAGCAGTTCTTC
TRBV5-1	15	TRBD2	-	TRBJ2-7	CASSSSGRLSYEQYF	TGCGCCAGCAGCTCGAGCGGGAGACTCTCCTACGAGCAGTACTTC
TRBV16	14	-	-	TRBJ1-5	CASSQSQLNQPQHF	TGTGCCAGCAGCCAATCGCAACTTAATCAGCCCCAGCATTTT
TRBV11-2	15	TRBD2	once	TRBJ2-1	CASSPLGGLDYEQFF	TGTGCCAGCAGCCCCCTGGGGGGACTAGATTATGAGCAGTTCTTC
TRBV24-1	14	TRBD2	-	TRBJ2-7	CATSPTGGSYEQYF	TGTGCCACCAGTCCCACGGGGGGGAGTTACGAGCAGTACTTC
TRBV5-4	13	-	-	TRBJ1-1	CASSLGLSTEAFF	TGTGCCAGCAGCTTGGGTCTCAGCACTGAAGCTTTCTTT
TRBV19	13	-	-	TRBJ1-5	CASTRRGTQPQHF	TGTGCCAGTACACGGAGAGGGACTCAGCCCCAGCATTTT
TRBV5-1	12	-	-	TRBJ1-1	CASSWPSAEAFF	TGCGCCAGCAGCTGGCCATCGGCTGAAGCTTTCTTT
TRBV2	15	TRBD1	few	TRBJ1-5	CASSQDRGANQPQHF	TGTGCCAGCAGTCAGGACAGGGGGGCCAATCAGCCCCAGCATTTT
TRBV28	14	-	-	TRBJ2-1	CASRVVGLDNEQFF	TGTGCCAGCAGAGTGGTGGGACTTGACAATGAGCAGTTCTTC
TRBV29-1	13	TRBD2	-	TRBJ2-1	CSVELAGGGEQFF	TGCAGCGTTGAGCTAGCGGGAGGCGGGGAGCAGTTCTTC
TRBV6-5	10	-	-	TRBJ2-7	CASKLYEQYF	TGTGCCAGCAAGTTGTACGAGCAGTACTTC
TRBV10-1	17	TRBD1	-	TRBJ2-1	CASSEPLFRGSYNEQFF	TGCGCCAGCAGTGAGCCCCTTTTCAGGGGGTCTTACAATGAGCAGTTCTTC
TRBV3-1/TRBV3-2	16	TRBD2	-	TRBJ2-1	CASTRRGTSEYNEQFF	TGTGCCAGCACCCGCCGCGGGACTAGCGAGTACAATGAGCAGTTCTTC
TRBV28	15	-	-	TRBJ2-7	CASSLSRTLSYEQYF	TGTGCCAGCAGTTTATCTCGCACACTCAGCTACGAGCAGTACTTC
TRBV7-2	17	-	-	TRBJ1-1	CASSFPRFMRGDTEAFF	TGTGCCAGCAGCTTCCCTAGGTTTATGAGGGGGGACACTGAAGCTTTCTTT
TRBV10-3	14	-	-	TRBJ2-3	CAIRGSGSTDTQYF	TGTGCCATCAGGGGAAGCGGGAGCACAGATACGCAGTATTTT